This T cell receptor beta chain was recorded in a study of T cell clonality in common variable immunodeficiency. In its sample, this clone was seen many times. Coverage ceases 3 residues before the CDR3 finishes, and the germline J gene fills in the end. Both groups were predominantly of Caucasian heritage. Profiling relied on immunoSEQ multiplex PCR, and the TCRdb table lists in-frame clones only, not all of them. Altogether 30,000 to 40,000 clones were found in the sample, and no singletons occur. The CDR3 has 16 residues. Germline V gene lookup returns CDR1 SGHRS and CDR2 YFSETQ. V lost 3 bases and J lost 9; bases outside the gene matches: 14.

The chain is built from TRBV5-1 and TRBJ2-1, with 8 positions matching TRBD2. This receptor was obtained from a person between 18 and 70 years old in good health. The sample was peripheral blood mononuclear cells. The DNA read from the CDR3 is TGCGCCAGCAGCTCTATTGGGAGCGGGAGAGTAAGTGAG. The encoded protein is CASSSIGSGRVSE. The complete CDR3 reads CASSSIGSGRVSEQFF. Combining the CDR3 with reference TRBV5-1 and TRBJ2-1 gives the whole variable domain KAGVTQTPRYLIKTRGQQVTLSCSPISGHRSVSWYQQTPGQGLQFLFEYFSETQRNKGNFPGRFSGRQFSNSRSEMNVSTLELGDSALYLCASSSIGSGRVSEQFFGPGTRLTVL.